This note documents a single T cell receptor beta chain sequence. CDR3 size: 16 residues. With V trimmed by 0 bases and J by 2 bases, 5 bases remained unmatched. Germline V lookup: CDR1 SGHRS, CDR2 YFSETQ. These data belong to a study of long-term antiretroviral therapy in people with HIV. Treatment of all HIV participants took place in the United States. Survey-level resolution applied to immunoSEQ assay v3.0. Sequencing of each sample targeted roughly 40,000-50,000 T-cell genomes. Clones were read by immunoSEQ multiplex PCR, and TCRdb kept only the in-frame ones, dropping some. The sample carries around 29,000 clones, around 90% recorded once.

The V call is TRBV5-1, the J call TRBJ2-3; 8 bases agree with TRBD1. The specimen was unsorted PBMCs, collected 3.2 years before starting antiretroviral therapy. The receptor comes from a man aged 50 to 59 with HIV. Here the CDR3 reads CASSLGQGTYTDTQYF. For the CDR3, the DNA is TGCGCCAGCAGCTTGGGACAGGGGACCTACACAGATACGCAGTATTTT.